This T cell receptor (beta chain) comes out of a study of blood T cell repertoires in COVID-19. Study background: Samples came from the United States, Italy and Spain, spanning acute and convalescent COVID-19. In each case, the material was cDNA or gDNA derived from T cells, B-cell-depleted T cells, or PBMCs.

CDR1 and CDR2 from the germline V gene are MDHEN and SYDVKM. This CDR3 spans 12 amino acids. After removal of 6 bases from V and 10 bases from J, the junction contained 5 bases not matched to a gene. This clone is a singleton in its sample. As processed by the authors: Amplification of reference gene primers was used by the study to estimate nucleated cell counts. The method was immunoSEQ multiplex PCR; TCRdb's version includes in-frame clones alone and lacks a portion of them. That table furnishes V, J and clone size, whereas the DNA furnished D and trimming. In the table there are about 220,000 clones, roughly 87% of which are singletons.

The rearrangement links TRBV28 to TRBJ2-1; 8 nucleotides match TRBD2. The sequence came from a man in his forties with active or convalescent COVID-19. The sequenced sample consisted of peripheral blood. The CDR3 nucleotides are TGTGCCAGCAGCCGGATAGCGGGGGAGCAGTTCTTC. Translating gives CASSRIAGEQFF.